A selection of T cell receptor beta chains follows, all from one sample in a study of cytomegalovirus exposure and HLA in healthy donors. Only in-frame clones appear in the TCRdb table, and some are missing; sequencing was by immunoSEQ multiplex PCR. The sample has 210,000 or so clones, roughly 73% seen once. Specimen: PBMCs. The receptors come from a woman aged 30 to 39 in good health and CMV-seropositive. The CDR3 runs from the conserved cysteine through the conserved F or W. The order of the fields is CDR3 DNA, CDR3 protein, D gene, J gene, clone size, V gene. A D gene is named only where the DNA matches it firmly. For some rows the clone size is stated as once, few or many, or as a class when expanded; others skip it.

TGTGCCAGCAGTTTATCTCGCTACAATGAGCAGTTCTTC	CASSLSRYNEQFF	NA	TRBJ2-1	once	TRBV27
TGCAGCGTCCTGGGGTCCCGGGACAGGGGGTTCACTGAAGCTTTCTTT	CSVLGSRDRGFTEAFF	TRBD1	TRBJ1-1	once	TRBV29-1
TGCGCCAGCAGCTCGTCTAACTATGGCTACACCTTC	CASSSSNYGYTF	NA	TRBJ1-2	NA	TRBV5-1
TGTGCCAGCAGCTTCGGAGCGGGGGGGCGGGCAGATACGCAGTATTTT	CASSFGAGGRADTQYF	TRBD2	TRBJ2-3	NA	TRBV7-9
TGTGCCAGCAGCTTGGCTTGGCAGGGGTGGCAGCCCCAGCATTTT	CASSLAWQGWQPQHF	NA	TRBJ1-5	NA	TRBV5-5
TGTGCCAGCTCACCGGACAGGGAGGGAAACACCATATATTTT	CASSPDREGNTIYF	TRBD1	TRBJ1-3	NA	TRBV18
TGTGCCAGCGGTACGACGGGAAGAACTGAGCAAGAGACCCAGTACTTC	CASGTTGRTEQETQYF	NA	TRBJ2-5	NA	TRBV28
TGTGCCAGCTCACCCGCAGGGGCCCAAGAGACCCAGTACTTC	CASSPAGAQETQYF	NA	TRBJ2-5	NA	TRBV18
TGTGCCAGCAGCTTACTGGCAGGGGGCCCCTACGAGCAGTACTTC	CASSLLAGGPYEQYF	TRBD1	TRBJ2-7	NA	TRBV7-2
TGCAGCGTGGGACAGGTCGGTCCTGGGGCCAACGTCCTGACTTTC	CSVGQVGPGANVLTF	TRBD1	TRBJ2-6	NA	TRBV29-1
TGCGCCAGCAGCAGGGGGGAAGGGAGGGCGGGCTACACCTTC	CASSRGEGRAGYTF	NA	TRBJ1-2	NA	TRBV4-1
TGTGCCAGCAGCTTAAGGGAGGGTTTGACTGAAGCTTTCTTT	CASSLREGLTEAFF	NA	TRBJ1-1	NA	TRBV7-8
TGTGCCAGCAGCTTAGGGTCAGTCGAGCAGTACTTC	CASSLGSVEQYF	NA	TRBJ2-7	NA	TRBV7-8
TGTGCCATTCGCGGGACTGACACAGATACGCAGTATTTT	CAIRGTDTDTQYF	NA	TRBJ2-3	few	TRBV10-3
TGTGCCATCAGTGGGGTAAGGGGCTACGAGCAGTACTTC	CAISGVRGYEQYF	NA	TRBJ2-7	NA	TRBV10-3
TGTGCCAGCAGCGGGACTAGCTCCGAGACCCAGTACTTC	CASSGTSSETQYF	TRBD2	TRBJ2-5	NA	TRBV11-3
TGTGCCAGCAGTACGGGACAGGGAACCGGGGAGCTGTTTTTT	CASSTGQGTGELFF	TRBD1	TRBJ2-2	once	TRBV28
TGTGCCAGTAGTATACAATTCGGACAGGGAACTGAAGCTTTCTTT	CASSIQFGQGTEAFF	TRBD1	TRBJ1-1	NA	TRBV19
TGCGCCAGCAGCCAAGAAGATTGGAGGACAGGGGAGCAGTACTTC	CASSQEDWRTGEQYF	TRBD1	TRBJ2-7	NA	TRBV4-1
TGCGCCAGCAGCTTGCCTCTAGCGGGAGTGATGGACGAGCAGTACTTC	CASSLPLAGVMDEQYF	TRBD2	TRBJ2-7	NA	TRBV5-1
TGTGCCAGCTCACCAACTTATGAGGGCTCTGAAGCTTTCTTT	CASSPTYEGSEAFF	NA	TRBJ1-1	NA	TRBV18
TGTGCCAGTACCAACAGGGAGCGGAATTCACCCCTCCACTTT	CASTNRERNSPLHF	NA	TRBJ1-6	NA	TRBV19
TGTGCCAGCAGCCCATTCAGGGGGCGCATTGGAGATACGCAGTATTTT	CASSPFRGRIGDTQYF	TRBD1	TRBJ2-3	NA	TRBV7-6
TGCAGCGTTGACAGGAACACTGAAGCTTTCTTT	CSVDRNTEAFF	NA	TRBJ1-1	NA	TRBV29-1
TGTGCCACCGGGGGGACCTACAATGAGCAGTTCTTC	CATGGTYNEQFF	TRBD2	TRBJ2-1	NA	TRBV10-3
TGTGCCAGTAGTCCCCACCGCCTAGCGGGGGGTACCCAGTACTTC	CASSPHRLAGGTQYF	TRBD2	TRBJ2-5	NA	TRBV19
TGTGCCAGCAGCCAAGCGGGCGATGGGGAAGCTTTCTTT	CASSQAGDGEAFF	NA	TRBJ1-1	NA	TRBV7-3
TGTGCCAGCAGTGAAATAGGGGGTTCACCCCTCCACTTT	CASSEIGGSPLHF	NA	TRBJ1-6	NA	TRBV6-4
TGTGCCAGCAGGGTAGCGGGAGCCTACGAGCAGTACTTC	CASRVAGAYEQYF	TRBD2	TRBJ2-7	NA	TRBV27
TGTGCCTGGAGTATTGGGACAGGGCTTTCCTACGAGCAGTACTTC	CAWSIGTGLSYEQYF	TRBD1	TRBJ2-7	NA	TRBV30
TGTGCCAGCAGCAAAGTGGCGGGAGGGCCAAAAGATACGCAGTATTTT	CASSKVAGGPKDTQYF	NA	TRBJ2-3	NA	TRBV21-1
TGTGCCAGCAGCCCTGGAGGGGTCGGGGGCACTGAAGCTTTCTTT	CASSPGGVGGTEAFF	NA	TRBJ1-1	NA	TRBV4-2
TGTGCCAGCAGTTCTATATCGGCCCTCGGGGGTGGTCACCGGGGTAGGCAGTTCTTC	CASSSISALGGGHRGRQFF	NA	TRBJ2-1	NA	TRBV28
TGCAGCGTTGCTGAACAGGGGGCTACTGAAGCTTTCTTT	CSVAEQGATEAFF	TRBD1	TRBJ1-1	NA	TRBV29-1
TGTGCCAGCAGCTTAGGGGGAGGCAGATACAATGAGCAGTTCTTC	CASSLGGGRYNEQFF	NA	TRBJ2-1	NA	TRBV7-2
TGTGCCAGCTCACCATCCTGGACGGACAATCAGCCCCAGTATTTT	CASSPSWTDNQPQYF	NA	TRBJ2-3	NA	TRBV18
TGCGCCAGCAGCTACGGGGGTACTAATGAAAAACTGTTTTTT	CASSYGGTNEKLFF	NA	TRBJ1-4	NA	TRBV5-1
TGTGCCAGCAGTGAACAGGGTGGCGGCGAGCAGTACTTC	CASSEQGGGEQYF	NA	TRBJ2-7	NA	TRBV2
TGTGCCAGCAGCTTGACAGGGGGCGGCAATCAGCCCCAGCATTTT	CASSLTGGGNQPQHF	TRBD1	TRBJ1-5	NA	TRBV6-1
TGTGCCAGAGACCATGGGACAGGGGTTTTTATCTATGGCTACACCTTC	CARDHGTGVFIYGYTF	TRBD1	TRBJ1-2	few	TRBV30
TGTGCCAGCAGCCTCATAGTGACCCGAGGATACAATGAGCAGTTCTTC	CASSLIVTRGYNEQFF	NA	TRBJ2-1	few	TRBV4-2
TGTGCCAGCAGTCCGGACAGGCCCCCTGGGCAGTTCTTC	CASSPDRPPGQFF	TRBD1	TRBJ2-1	NA	TRBV28
TGTGCCAGCAGCTTAGGGGGGCCCTCCTACGAGCAGTACTTC	CASSLGGPSYEQYF	NA	TRBJ2-7	NA	TRBV7-9
TGTGCCAGCAGCGGGCAGAGCGGGGGGGCCTACAATGAGCAGTTCTTC	CASSGQSGGAYNEQFF	TRBD2	TRBJ2-1	few	TRBV7-3
TGTGCCAGCAGCTTAGAATTTGCAGCGACCTACGAGCAGTACTTC	CASSLEFAATYEQYF	NA	TRBJ2-7	NA	TRBV11-2
TGTGCCAGCAGCCCCGACAGGGTCCGAGCTTTCTTT	CASSPDRVRAFF	TRBD1	TRBJ1-1	once	TRBV7-2
TGTGCCAGCAGTTGGCGCAGGCCCTACGAGCAGTACTTC	CASSWRRPYEQYF	NA	TRBJ2-7	NA	TRBV27
TGCGCCAGCAGCCAAGATGGGTTCGGGGGGGCTGAAGCTTTCTTT	CASSQDGFGGAEAFF	NA	TRBJ1-1	NA	TRBV4-1
TGTGCCAGCAGCTTAACAGGGGGTAACTATGGCTACACCTTC	CASSLTGGNYGYTF	NA	TRBJ1-2	NA	TRBV7-3
TGCAGCGTTAGGACAGGTTACGAGCAGTACTTC	CSVRTGYEQYF	TRBD1	TRBJ2-7	few	TRBV29-1
TGTGCCAGCAGCTTGGGCGGGACAGGTCAATACGAGCAGTACTTC	CASSLGGTGQYEQYF	TRBD1	TRBJ2-7	NA	TRBV5-4
TGTGCCAGCAGCCAGCCGGGACTACCGCGCGATACGCAGTATTTT	CASSQPGLPRDTQYF	TRBD2	TRBJ2-3	once	TRBV14
TGCAGCGTTGGAATCGGGGGATCCTACGAGCAGTACTTC	CSVGIGGSYEQYF	NA	TRBJ2-7	few	TRBV29-1
TGTGCCAGCAGTAAGACAACAACTAATGAAAAACTGTTTTTT	CASSKTTTNEKLFF	NA	TRBJ1-4	NA	TRBV9
TGTGCCAGCAGCTTATTCGGGGGGTACAATGAGCAGTTCTTC	CASSLFGGYNEQFF	TRBD2	TRBJ2-1	once	TRBV7-2
TGTGCCAGCAGTTGGGACAGGGGATTAGGAAACACCATATATTTT	CASSWDRGLGNTIYF	TRBD1	TRBJ1-3	NA	TRBV6-5
TGTGCCAGCAGTTCTGCAGGGGCCCGGACAGGGTCACCCCTCCACTTT	CASSSAGARTGSPLHF	TRBD1	TRBJ1-6	NA	TRBV27
TGTGCCAGCAGCCCCATCGGGGGGGGCCGTGGCTACACCTTC	CASSPIGGGRGYTF	NA	TRBJ1-2	NA	TRBV7-9
TGTGCCAGCAGTTGGGACAGAAAGAACACTGAAGCTTTCTTT	CASSWDRKNTEAFF	TRBD1	TRBJ1-1	few	TRBV6-5